This T cell receptor (beta chain) was found in a study of glioma-infiltrating T cells after dendritic cell vaccination. Study-wide results and limits: Survival was not directly related to TCR clonality in these patients.

This CDR3 is built from 14 residues. Trimming took off 5 bases at V and 5 bases at J, with 16 bases between the two ends. The germline V gene encodes CDR1 SGHTA and CDR2 FQGTGA. About this clone itself: Its antigen is still unknown.

Fresh-frozen tumor tissue and more than two years of survival data were available for all. All glioblastoma patients lacked an isocitrate dehydrogenase mutation. The PCR used 60 V beta and 13 J beta primers. Libraries were prepared by immunoSEQ multiplex PCR; TCRdb keeps only in-frame clonotypes and omits some of them. The sample consists of 75,000 to 100,000 clones, 79% of them appearing once. The chain couples TRBV7-3 to TRBJ2-7; a possible D gene is TRBD1 (6 bases). Sequencing used blood, obtained before dendritic cell vaccination. The TCR sequence derives from a human donor with glioblastoma. The CDR3 here is CASSPDWGRDEQYF. The CDR3 coding sequence is TGTGCCAGCAGCCCGGACTGGGGGCGGGACGAGCAGTACTTC.